The clone carrying this T cell receptor beta chain showed up just a few times. The antigen is unknown. The sample is drawn from a study of blood T cells in healthy people across ages. Study-level results: The diversity estimates, figures obtained from one million T cells, were considered underestimates.

CDR3 size: 16 residues. CDR1 and CDR2 from the germline V gene are SGHRS and YFSETQ. The J segment lost 4 bases and the V segment lost 0 bases, leaving 8 bases of the junction unmatched. PCR was performed a second time for roughly 7 to 11 cycles using a sample-barcoded 5' primer and a J-beta primer mix. TCRdb re-analysed the 5' RACE reads in MiXCR, keeping a single row per CDR3 protein. The table lists over 450,000 distinct CDR3 sequences, 24% of them singletons. The extraction recovered at least 5 micrograms of total RNA per sample. The sample was also linked to a second study, of T cells of mothers and their children. That paper adds: Three healthy Caucasian mothers and their six children were the donors. At a rate of 1.5 ug per 15 ul, cDNA synthesis received all of the extracted RNA.

Input material: blood. V usage is TRBV5-1 and J usage is TRBJ2-5, with 8 bases matching TRBD2. The clonotype originates from a boy aged 5-17 years in good health. This CDR3 reads CASSLGVSGISETQYF. The CDR3 bases are TGCGCCAGCAGCTTGGGCGTTAGCGGGATCTCAGAGACCCAGTACTTC.